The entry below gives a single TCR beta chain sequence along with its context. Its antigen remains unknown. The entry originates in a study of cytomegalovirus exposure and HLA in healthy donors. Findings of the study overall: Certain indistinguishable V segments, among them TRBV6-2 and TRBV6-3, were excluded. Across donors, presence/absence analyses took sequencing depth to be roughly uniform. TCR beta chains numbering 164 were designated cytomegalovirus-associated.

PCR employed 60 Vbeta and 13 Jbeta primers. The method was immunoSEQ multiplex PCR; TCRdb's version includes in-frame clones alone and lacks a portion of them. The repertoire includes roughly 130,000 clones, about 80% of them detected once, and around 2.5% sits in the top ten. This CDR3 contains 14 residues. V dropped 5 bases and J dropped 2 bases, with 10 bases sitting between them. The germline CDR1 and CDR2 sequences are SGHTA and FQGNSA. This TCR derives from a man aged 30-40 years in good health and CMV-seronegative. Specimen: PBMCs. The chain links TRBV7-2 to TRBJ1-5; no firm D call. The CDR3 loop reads CASSPGWGNQPQHF. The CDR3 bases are TGTGCCAGCAGCCCCGGGTGGGGCAATCAGCCCCAGCATTTT. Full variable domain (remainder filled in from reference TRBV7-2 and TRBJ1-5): GAGVSQSPSNKVTEKGKDVELRCDPISGHTALYWYRQSLGQGLEFLIYFQGNSAPDKSGLPSDRFSAERTGGSVSTLTIQRTQQEDSAVYLCASSPGWGNQPQHFGDGTRLSIL.